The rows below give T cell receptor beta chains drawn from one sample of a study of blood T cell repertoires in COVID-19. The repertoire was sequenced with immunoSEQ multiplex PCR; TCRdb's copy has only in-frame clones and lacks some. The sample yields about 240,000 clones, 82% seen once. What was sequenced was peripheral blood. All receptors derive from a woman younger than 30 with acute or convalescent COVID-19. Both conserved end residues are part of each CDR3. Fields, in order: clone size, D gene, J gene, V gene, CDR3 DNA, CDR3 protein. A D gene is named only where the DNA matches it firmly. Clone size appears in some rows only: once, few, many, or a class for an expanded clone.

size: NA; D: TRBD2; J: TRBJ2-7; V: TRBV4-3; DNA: TGCGCCAGCAGCCAAGATTCGGCGGGAGGCTCCTACGAGCAGTACTTC; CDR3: CASSQDSAGGSYEQYF
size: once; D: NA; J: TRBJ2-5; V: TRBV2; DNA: TGTGCCAGCAGTCACAAATTTGAGACCCAGTACTTC; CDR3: CASSHKFETQYF
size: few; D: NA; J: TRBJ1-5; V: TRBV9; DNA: TGTGCCAGCAGCGTAGAGGGGCGGAATCAGCCCCAGCATTTT; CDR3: CASSVEGRNQPQHF
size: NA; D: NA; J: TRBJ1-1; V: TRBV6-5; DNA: TGTGCCAGCAGTTACTCGAGCGGAAGCAGGAACACTGAAGCTTTCTTT; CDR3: CASSYSSGSRNTEAFF
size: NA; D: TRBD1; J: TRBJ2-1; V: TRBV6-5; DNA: TGTGCCAGCAGTTACTTATTCACAGGGGACAATGAGCAGTTCTTC; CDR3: CASSYLFTGDNEQFF
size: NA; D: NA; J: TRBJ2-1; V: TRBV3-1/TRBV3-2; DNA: TGTGCCAGCAGCCAAGATCTGCTAGCCTATAGCTCCTACAATGAGCAGTTCTTC; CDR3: CASSQDLLAYSSYNEQFF
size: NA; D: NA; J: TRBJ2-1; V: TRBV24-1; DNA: TGTGCCACCAGTGATATCGGAGGGGGAGGGCACAATGAGCAGTTCTTC; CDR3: CATSDIGGGGHNEQFF
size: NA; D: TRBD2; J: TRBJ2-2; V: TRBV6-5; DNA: TGTGCCAGCAGTTTCACTAGCGGGAGGGCCCTCGAGGAGCTGTTTTTT; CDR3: CASSFTSGRALEELFF
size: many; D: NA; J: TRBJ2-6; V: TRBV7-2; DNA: TGTGCCAGCAGCACTAGGGAGGGGGCTGGGGCCAACGTCCTGACTTTC; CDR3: CASSTREGAGANVLTF
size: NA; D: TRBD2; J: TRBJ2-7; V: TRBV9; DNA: TGTGCCAGCAGCGTAGTCGGGACTAGTCAAGAGCAGTACTTC; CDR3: CASSVVGTSQEQYF
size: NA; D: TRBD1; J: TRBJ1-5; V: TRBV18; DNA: TGTGCCAGCTCGCCGGGACAGGCGCGCAATCAGCCCCAGCATTTT; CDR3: CASSPGQARNQPQHF
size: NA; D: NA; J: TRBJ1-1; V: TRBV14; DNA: TGTGCCAGCAGCCAAGATGCTAGGGGGAACACTGAAGCTTTCTTT; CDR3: CASSQDARGNTEAFF
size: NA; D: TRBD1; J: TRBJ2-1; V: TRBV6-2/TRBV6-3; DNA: TGTGCCAGCAGTTCACCTGAGACAGGGGTCGGGGGTAATGAGCAGTTCTTC; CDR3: CASSSPETGVGGNEQFF
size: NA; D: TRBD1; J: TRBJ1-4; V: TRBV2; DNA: TGTGCCAGCAGAGGACAGGGTGCTAATGAAAAACTGTTTTTT; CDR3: CASRGQGANEKLFF
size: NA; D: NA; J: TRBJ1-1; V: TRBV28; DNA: TGTGCCAGCATCCCGACATCTGCGAACACTGAAGCTTTCTTT; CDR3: CASIPTSANTEAFF
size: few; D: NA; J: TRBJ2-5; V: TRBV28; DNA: TGTGCCAGCAGTTTAGGTCTTGTCAGCGTCGGAGAGACCCAGTACTTC; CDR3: CASSLGLVSVGETQYF
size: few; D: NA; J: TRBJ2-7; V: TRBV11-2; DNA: TGTGCCAGCAGCTTGAACGGTTTGTCGACAGACCGCTCCTACGAGCAGTACTTC; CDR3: CASSLNGLSTDRSYEQYF
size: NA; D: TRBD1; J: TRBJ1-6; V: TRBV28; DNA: TGTGCCAGCACCCCACCGCAGGGGGTTTTTGATTCACCCCTCCACTTT; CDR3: CASTPPQGVFDSPLHF
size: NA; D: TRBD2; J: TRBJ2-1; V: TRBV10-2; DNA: TGCGCCAGCAACCTAGCGGGCTCCTACAGTGAGCAGTTCTTC; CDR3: CASNLAGSYSEQFF
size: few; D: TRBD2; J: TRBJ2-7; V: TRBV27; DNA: TGTGCCAGCAGTTTAGTCGGGACTAGCATCTACGAGCAGTACTTC; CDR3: CASSLVGTSIYEQYF
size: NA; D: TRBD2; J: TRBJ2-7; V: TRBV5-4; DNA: TGTGCCAGCAGCCACGGGGGGGAGACCTACGAGCAGTACTTC; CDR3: CASSHGGETYEQYF